A selection of T cell receptor beta chains follows, all from one sample in a study of beta chain features in type 1 diabetes. Here immunoSEQ multiplex PCR was the method, and the copy in TCRdb shows in-frame clones only, minus some. In the table there are 250,000 to 300,000 clones, 24% of which are singletons. Material: naive CD4+ T cells from blood. These TCRs come from a woman aged 25 to 45 with type 1 diabetes. CDR3s include the opening cysteine and the closing phenylalanine or tryptophan. The D gene is left open where the match is weak. Some rows have no size entry. The others give once, few or many, or a class for an expanded clone.

j_gene,abundance,d_gene,v_gene,CDR3nt,CDR3aa
TRBJ1-4,NA,TRBD1,TRBV4-1,TGCGCCAGCAGCCTGCGACAGGGAGGAGAAAAACTGTTTTTT,CASSLRQGGEKLFF
TRBJ2-7,NA,TRBD2,TRBV2,TGTGCCAGCAGTGGGCTCCTAGCGGACCAGTACTTC,CASSGLLADQYF
TRBJ2-1,few,TRBD1,TRBV5-4,TGTGCCAGCAGCTCAGAAGGGACAGCGCAGTTCTTC,CASSSEGTAQFF
TRBJ2-5,NA,NA,TRBV18,TGTGCCAGCTCACCAGAATCGCAGCAAGAGACCCAGTACTTC,CASSPESQQETQYF
TRBJ2-5,few,TRBD2,TRBV6-1,TGTGCCAGCAGTGAAGCCCGACTAGCGGGAGATTCGGGAGAGACCCAGTACTTC,CASSEARLAGDSGETQYF
TRBJ2-1,few,TRBD2,TRBV7-9,TGTGCCAGCAGCTTAGCAGGGACTAGCGGGAGTCATGAGCAGTTCTTC,CASSLAGTSGSHEQFF
TRBJ2-5,few,NA,TRBV15,TGTGCCACCAGCGGCAGGGCAGGAGAGACCCAGTACTTC,CATSGRAGETQYF
TRBJ2-1,NA,TRBD2,TRBV19,TGTGCCAGTAGCCCCGGGGCGGGAGGGTACAATGAGCAGTTCTTC,CASSPGAGGYNEQFF
TRBJ1-1,NA,NA,TRBV7-8,TGTGCCAGCAGCTTTAGCGGGGGATACACTGAAGCTTTCTTT,CASSFSGGYTEAFF
TRBJ2-7,NA,TRBD1,TRBV7-9,TGTGCCAGCAGCCCAGTCCAGGGGGCTTCCTACGAGCAGTACTTC,CASSPVQGASYEQYF
TRBJ2-1,few,NA,TRBV29-1,TGCAGCGCCTCCCTAGATGAGCAGTTCTTC,CSASLDEQFF
TRBJ1-3,NA,NA,TRBV30,TGTGCCTGGAGTCGGGGGAATGGAAACACCATATATTTT,CAWSRGNGNTIYF
TRBJ2-1,few,NA,TRBV7-2,TGTGCCAGCAGCCCCAGGGGAACGCAGTTCTTC,CASSPRGTQFF
TRBJ2-5,NA,TRBD2,TRBV5-1,TGCGCCAGCCGGCGGGGACTAGCGGAAGAGACCCAGTACTTC,CASRRGLAEETQYF
TRBJ2-5,few,TRBD1,TRBV29-1,TGCAGCGTTGAAACAGGGGAAGAGACCCAGTACTTC,CSVETGEETQYF
TRBJ2-7,few,TRBD2,TRBV30,TGTGCCTGGAGCGTGGGACTAGCGGGAGTCGAGCAGTACTTC,CAWSVGLAGVEQYF
TRBJ2-7,few,NA,TRBV10-3,TGTGCCATCAGTGAGTCGGCCGGGTCCCCCTACGAGCAGTACTTC,CAISESAGSPYEQYF
TRBJ2-7,NA,TRBD1,TRBV29-1,TGCAGCGCCGGACAGGTTCTCTACGAGCAGTACTTC,CSAGQVLYEQYF
TRBJ2-1,few,TRBD1,TRBV7-9,TGTGCCAGCAGCTTAGTCGGGACAGGGGATGAGCAGTTCTTC,CASSLVGTGDEQFF
TRBJ2-5,NA,NA,TRBV6-5,TGTGCCAGCAGTTACGGCGGAGGCGGCGAGACCCAGTACTTC,CASSYGGGGETQYF
TRBJ1-1,NA,NA,TRBV14,TGTGCCAGCAGCCGATACAGGACGAACACTGAAGCTTTCTTT,CASSRYRTNTEAFF
TRBJ2-7,few,TRBD2,TRBV5-1,TGCGCCAGCAGCTTGGACGCGGGAGGGTCCTACGAGCAGTACTTC,CASSLDAGGSYEQYF
TRBJ1-4,NA,TRBD1,TRBV2,TGTGCCAGCAGTGAAGCGACCAACAGGGGCGGGAAGGAAAAACTGTTTTTT,CASSEATNRGGKEKLFF
TRBJ1-2,once,TRBD1,TRBV9,TGTGCCAGTTCCGGGACAGGGTCTTCTCACGGCTACACCTTC,CASSGTGSSHGYTF
TRBJ1-1,NA,TRBD1,TRBV29-1,TGCAGCGTTCTCACGGACAGGGTTCTAACTGAAGCTTTCTTT,CSVLTDRVLTEAFF
TRBJ2-1,few,NA,TRBV11-2,TGTGCCAGCAGCTGGGGGGACGGAAACAATGAGCAGTTCTTC,CASSWGDGNNEQFF
TRBJ1-2,NA,TRBD1,TRBV7-9,TGTGCCAGCAGCTTAACCGGGACAGGCTATGGCTACACCTTC,CASSLTGTGYGYTF
TRBJ2-3,NA,NA,TRBV5-4,TGTGCCAGCAGCTCATCACTAGTGGGCAGCACAGATACGCAGTATTTT,CASSSSLVGSTDTQYF
TRBJ1-5,few,TRBD1,TRBV5-4,TGTGCCAGCAGCTTCGACAGGGACCAGCCCCAGCATTTT,CASSFDRDQPQHF
TRBJ2-5,NA,TRBD2,TRBV30,TGTGCCTGGAGTTTTGGACTAGCGGGAGAGACCCAGTACTTC,CAWSFGLAGETQYF
TRBJ2-5,NA,NA,TRBV30,TGTGCCTGGAGTGAAAACTGGGAGACCCAGTACTTC,CAWSENWETQYF
TRBJ1-5,NA,NA,TRBV18,TGTGCCAGCTCACCATCCGCCCCGGGTGTGGGCAATCAGCCCCAGCATTTT,CASSPSAPGVGNQPQHF
TRBJ2-7,NA,NA,TRBV29-1,TGCAGCGTTGATGTGGACAACGGGTACGAGCAGTACTTC,CSVDVDNGYEQYF
TRBJ1-1,few,TRBD1,TRBV11-3,TGTGCCAGCGGATGGACAGGGAACACTGAAGCTTTCTTT,CASGWTGNTEAFF
TRBJ1-5,NA,NA,TRBV7-9,TGTGCCAGCAGCTTAGGGGGGGGGCACCAGCCCCAGCATTTT,CASSLGGGHQPQHF
TRBJ1-1,few,TRBD1,TRBV29-1,TGCAGCGGTCGACAGGGAGACACTGAAGCTTTCTTT,CSGRQGDTEAFF
TRBJ2-3,few,TRBD2,TRBV5-1,TGCGCCAGCAGCTTGTTCGGGACTAGGTCCACAGATACGCAGTATTTT,CASSLFGTRSTDTQYF
TRBJ2-5,NA,NA,TRBV2,TGTGCCAGCAGCCTGGACTGGCGGGAGACCCAGTACTTC,CASSLDWRETQYF
TRBJ2-7,NA,TRBD2,TRBV30,TGTGCCTGGAGAGTCGGGGGGATTGTCCAGTACTTC,CAWRVGGIVQYF
TRBJ1-2,once,TRBD1,TRBV7-3,TGTGCCAGCAGCTTATCCGGGACAGGGGGCTACACCTTC,CASSLSGTGGYTF
TRBJ1-1,NA,NA,TRBV5-4,TGTGCCAGCAGCCCAGATCTGGGAGGCACTGAAGCTTTCTTT,CASSPDLGGTEAFF
TRBJ1-2,NA,TRBD1,TRBV29-1,TGCAGCGTTGACGACAGGGTCGGCAGCTATGGCTACACCTTC,CSVDDRVGSYGYTF
TRBJ2-1,NA,NA,TRBV27,TGTGCCAGCAGTTTGGGACATTCGAGCTCCTACAATGAGCAGTTCTTC,CASSLGHSSSYNEQFF
TRBJ2-1,few,NA,TRBV7-9,TGTGCCAGCAGCTTATTGTCTAGCCACGCTGAGCAGTTCTTC,CASSLLSSHAEQFF
TRBJ2-7,few,TRBD1,TRBV27,TGTGCCAGCGGACAGGTCTACGAGCAGTACTTC,CASGQVYEQYF
TRBJ1-2,few,NA,TRBV5-1,TGCGCCAGCAGCTTGGGACAGGATCTAGATGGCTACACCTTC,CASSLGQDLDGYTF
TRBJ2-7,NA,TRBD1,TRBV5-4,TGTGCCAGCAGCTTGTTAGGACAGGGAGAGTCCGAGCAGTACTTC,CASSLLGQGESEQYF
TRBJ2-5,NA,TRBD1,TRBV29-1,TGCAGCGTTGTTCTCATAGGGACAGGGTTCGGGGAGACCCAGTACTTC,CSVVLIGTGFGETQYF
TRBJ2-1,NA,TRBD1,TRBV5-1,TGCGCCAGCAGCGAGAAAGGGACAGGGGGAATCAATGAGCAGTTCTTC,CASSEKGTGGINEQFF
TRBJ2-7,NA,NA,TRBV7-9,TGTGCCAGCAGCTTAGGACAGGTCTCCTACGAGCAGTACTTC,CASSLGQVSYEQYF
TRBJ2-1,NA,TRBD2,TRBV13,TGTGCCAGCAGCTTAGGGACTAGCGGGAGGTCGAATGAGCAGTTCTTC,CASSLGTSGRSNEQFF
TRBJ1-1,few,NA,TRBV7-2,TGTGCCAGCAGCTTAGCCCTTGGAGCGCCAGCTTTCTTT,CASSLALGAPAFF
TRBJ2-2,NA,TRBD2,TRBV7-6,TGTGCCAGCAGCTTAAGGGGGACTAGCGGGGAGCTGTTTTTT,CASSLRGTSGELFF